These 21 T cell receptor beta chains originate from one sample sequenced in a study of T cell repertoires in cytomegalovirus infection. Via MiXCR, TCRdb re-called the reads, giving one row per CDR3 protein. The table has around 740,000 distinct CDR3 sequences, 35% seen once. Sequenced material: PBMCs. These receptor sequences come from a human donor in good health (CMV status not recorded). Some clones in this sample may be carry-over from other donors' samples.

CDR3 residues: CASSLYAGLNSPLHF. CDR3 bases: TGTGCCAGCAGCTTATATGCAGGTCTCAATTCACCCCTCCACTTT. The chain recombines TRBV7-3 with TRBJ1-6; no definite D call. The CDR3 has 15 amino acids. Germline CDR1 is SGHTA and CDR2 is FQGTGA. V dropped 2 bases and J dropped 7 bases, with 12 bases sitting between them.

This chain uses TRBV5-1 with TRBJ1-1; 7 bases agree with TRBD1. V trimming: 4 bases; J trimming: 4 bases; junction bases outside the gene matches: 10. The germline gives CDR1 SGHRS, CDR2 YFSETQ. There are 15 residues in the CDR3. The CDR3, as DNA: TGCGCCAGCAGCAATAAGGGGGCGCCGAGCACTGAAGCTTTCTTT. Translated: CASSNKGAPSTEAFF.

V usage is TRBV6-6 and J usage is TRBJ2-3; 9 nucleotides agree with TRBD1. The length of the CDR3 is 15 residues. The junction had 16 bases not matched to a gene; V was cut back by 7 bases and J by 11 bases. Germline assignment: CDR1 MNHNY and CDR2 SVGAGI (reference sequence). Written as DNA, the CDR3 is TGTGCCAGCATTGAACGGGACAGGGCTATTATCGGGCAGTATTTT. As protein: CASIERDRAIIGQYF.

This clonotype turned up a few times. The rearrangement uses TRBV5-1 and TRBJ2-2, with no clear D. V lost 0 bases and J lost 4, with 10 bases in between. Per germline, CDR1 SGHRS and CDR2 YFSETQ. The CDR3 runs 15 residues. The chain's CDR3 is CASSLGDSPTGELFF. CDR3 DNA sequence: TGCGCCAGCAGCTTGGGGGATAGCCCCACCGGGGAGCTGTTTTTT. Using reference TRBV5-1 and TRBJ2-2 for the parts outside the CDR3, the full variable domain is KAGVTQTPRYLIKTRGQQVTLSCSPISGHRSVSWYQQTPGQGLQFLFEYFSETQRNKGNFPGRFSGRQFSNSRSEMNVSTLELGDSALYLCASSLGDSPTGELFFGEGSRLTVL.

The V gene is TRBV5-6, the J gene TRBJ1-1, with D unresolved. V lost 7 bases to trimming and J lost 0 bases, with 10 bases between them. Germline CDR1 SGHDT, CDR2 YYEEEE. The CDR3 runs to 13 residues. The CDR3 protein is CASSGRLNTEAFF. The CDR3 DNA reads TGTGCCAGCTCCGGACGGCTGAACACTGAAGCTTTCTTT.

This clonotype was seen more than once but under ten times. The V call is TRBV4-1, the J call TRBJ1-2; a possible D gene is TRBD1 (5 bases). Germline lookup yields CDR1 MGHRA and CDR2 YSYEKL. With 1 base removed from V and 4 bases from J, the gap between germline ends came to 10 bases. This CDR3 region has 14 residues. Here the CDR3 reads CASSQGQSLYGYTF. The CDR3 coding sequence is TGCGCCAGCAGCCAAGGACAGTCACTCTATGGCTACACCTTC.

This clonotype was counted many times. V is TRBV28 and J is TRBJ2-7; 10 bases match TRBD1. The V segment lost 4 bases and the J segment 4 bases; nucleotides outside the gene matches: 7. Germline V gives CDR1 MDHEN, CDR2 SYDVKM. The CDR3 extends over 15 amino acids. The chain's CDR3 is CASSYRDRGRYEQYF. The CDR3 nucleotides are TGTGCCAGCAGTTACCGGGACAGGGGAAGATACGAGCAGTACTTC.

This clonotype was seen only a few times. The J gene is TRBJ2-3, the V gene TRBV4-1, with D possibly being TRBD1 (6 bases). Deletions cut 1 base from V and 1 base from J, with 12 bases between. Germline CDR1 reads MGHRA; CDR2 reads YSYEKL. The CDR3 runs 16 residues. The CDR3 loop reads CASSQAGRGGTDTQYF. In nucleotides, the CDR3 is TGCGCCAGCAGCCAAGCGGGCAGGGGTGGCACAGATACGCAGTATTTT.

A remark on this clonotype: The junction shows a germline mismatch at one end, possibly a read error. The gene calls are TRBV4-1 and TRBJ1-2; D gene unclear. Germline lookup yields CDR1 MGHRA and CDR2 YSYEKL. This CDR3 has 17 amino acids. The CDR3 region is CARSQDWSAGSSYGYTF. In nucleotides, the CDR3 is TGTGCCAGAAGCCAAGATTGGAGTGCCGGGTCGAGCTATGGCTACACCTTC.

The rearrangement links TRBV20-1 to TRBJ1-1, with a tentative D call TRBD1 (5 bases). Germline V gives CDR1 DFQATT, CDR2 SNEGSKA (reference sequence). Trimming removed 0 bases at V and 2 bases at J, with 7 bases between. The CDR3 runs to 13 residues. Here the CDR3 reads CSAREDSNTEAFF. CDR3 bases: TGCAGTGCTAGAGAAGACAGTAACACTGAAGCTTTCTTT.

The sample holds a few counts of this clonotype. CDR3 DNA: TGTGCCAGCAGTTCCGTGGGACAGGGGGCTAAAGGCTACACCTTC. This encodes CASSSVGQGAKGYTF. The chain recombines TRBV6-1 with TRBJ1-2; TRBD1 matches 12 bases. V was clipped by 5 bases and J by 8 bases; unmatched bases: 9. Germline values: CDR1 MNHNS, CDR2 SASEGT. There are 15 residues in the CDR3.

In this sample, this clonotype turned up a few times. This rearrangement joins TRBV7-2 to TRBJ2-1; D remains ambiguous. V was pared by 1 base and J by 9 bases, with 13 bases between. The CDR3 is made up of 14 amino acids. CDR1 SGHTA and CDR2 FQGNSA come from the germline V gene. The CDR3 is CASSLEHSNGEQFF. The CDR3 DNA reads TGTGCCAGCAGCTTAGAGCATAGTAACGGTGAGCAGTTCTTC.

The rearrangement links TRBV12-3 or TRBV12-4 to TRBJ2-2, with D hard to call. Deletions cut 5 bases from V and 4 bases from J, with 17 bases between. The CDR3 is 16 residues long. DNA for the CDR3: TGTGCCAGCAGTACCCGAAGCCCGGGCCCCACCGGGGAGCTGTTTTTT. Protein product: CASSTRSPGPTGELFF.

The CDR3 bases are TGTGCCAGCAGTTACGCTGGCCCATACACAGATACGCAGTATTTT. Translated, it gives CASSYAGPYTDTQYF. V usage is TRBV6-2 or TRBV6-3 and J usage is TRBJ2-3; D gene unclear. The CDR3 length is 15 residues. The germline V gene has CDR1 MNHEY and CDR2 SVGEGT. V was trimmed by 2 bases and J by 2 bases, leaving 11 bases between them.

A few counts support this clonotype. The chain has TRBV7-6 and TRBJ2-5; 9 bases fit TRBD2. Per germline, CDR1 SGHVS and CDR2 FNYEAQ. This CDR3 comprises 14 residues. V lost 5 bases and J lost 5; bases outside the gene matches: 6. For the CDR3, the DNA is TGTGCCAGCAGCGCTAGCGGGATGCGGGAGACCCAGTACTTC. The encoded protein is CASSASGMRETQYF. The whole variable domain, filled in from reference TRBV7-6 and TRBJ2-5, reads GAGVSQSPRYKVTKRGQDVALRCDPISGHVSLYWYRQALGQGPEFLTYFNYEAQQDKSGLPNDRFSAERPEGSISTLTIQRTEQRDSAMYRCASSASGMRETQYFGPGTRLLVL.

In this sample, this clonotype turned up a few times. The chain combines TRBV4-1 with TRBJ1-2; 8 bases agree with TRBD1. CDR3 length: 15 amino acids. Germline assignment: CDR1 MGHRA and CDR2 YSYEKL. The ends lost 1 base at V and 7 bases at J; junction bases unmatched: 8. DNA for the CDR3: TGCGCCAGCAGCCAAGGCGGACAGGGCGGGCGTGGCTACACCTTC. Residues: CASSQGGQGGRGYTF.

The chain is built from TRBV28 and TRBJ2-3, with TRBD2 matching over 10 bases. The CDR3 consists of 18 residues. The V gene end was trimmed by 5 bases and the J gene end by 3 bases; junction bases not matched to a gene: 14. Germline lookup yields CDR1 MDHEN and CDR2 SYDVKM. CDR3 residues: CASSLRAGGLPMTDTQYF. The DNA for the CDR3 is TGTGCCAGCAGTCTCAGAGCGGGGGGGCTCCCTATGACAGATACGCAGTATTTT.

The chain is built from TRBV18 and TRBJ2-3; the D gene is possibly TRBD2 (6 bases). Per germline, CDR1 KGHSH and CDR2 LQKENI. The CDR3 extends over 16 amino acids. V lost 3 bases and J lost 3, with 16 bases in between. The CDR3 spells CASSPTGLIRTDTQYF. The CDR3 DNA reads TGTGCCAGCTCACCGACGGGACTCATTCGGACAGATACGCAGTATTTT.

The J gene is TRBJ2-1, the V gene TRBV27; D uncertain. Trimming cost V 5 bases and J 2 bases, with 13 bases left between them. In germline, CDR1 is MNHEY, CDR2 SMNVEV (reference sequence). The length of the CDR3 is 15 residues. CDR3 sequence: CASSPSLRTYNEQFF. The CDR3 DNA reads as TGTGCCAGCAGTCCATCTTTAAGGACCTACAATGAGCAGTTCTTC.

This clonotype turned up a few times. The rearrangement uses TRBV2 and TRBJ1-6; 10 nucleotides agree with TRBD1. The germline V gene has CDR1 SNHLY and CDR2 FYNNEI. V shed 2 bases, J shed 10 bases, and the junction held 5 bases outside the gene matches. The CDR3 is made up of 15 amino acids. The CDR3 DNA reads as TGTGCCAGCAGTGAACTGAGACAGGGGGCGTCACCCCTCCACTTT. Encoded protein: CASSELRQGASPLHF.

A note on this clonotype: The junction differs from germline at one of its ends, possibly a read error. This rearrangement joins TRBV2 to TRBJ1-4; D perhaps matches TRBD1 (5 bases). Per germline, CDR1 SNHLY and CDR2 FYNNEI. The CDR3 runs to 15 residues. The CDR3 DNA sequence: TGTGCCAGCGGTGAGGTCTGGACATGGGATGAAAAACTGTTTTTT. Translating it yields CASGEVWTWDEKLFF.